This T cell receptor (beta chain) is drawn from a study of shared T cell receptors in the human thymus (dated by TCRdb to the early 2020s). About the investigation overall: The study examined how self-reactive, shared T-cell receptor alpha chains are generated in the human thymus.

V ends up 10 bases short and J 7 bases short, with an unmatched junction base count of 18. CDR1 is given as MDHEN and CDR2 as SYDVKM, both from the germline V gene. The CDR3 spans 18 residues, from the cysteine through the phenylalanine. CDR3 DNA only is kept here, 54 bases in frame from base 1. This clone was found a few times. Its cognate antigen has yet to be identified. Base qualities are not at hand, and no much larger clone is one base apart. Libraries were built with the immunoSEQ multiplex PCR assay. This immuneACCESS table, as held by TCRdb, lists in-frame sequences with V and J called but not all clones. Of the missing ones, under half trace to an unresolved V gene in checked studies; the others have no known cause. This sample holds about 730,000 clones; approximately 85% were observed only once. Approximately 0.01% of the sample lies in the top ten. These data were also filed under a second study, of human thymus T cells. The second paper states: Immunologically healthy infants undergoing open corrective cardiac surgery for congenital heart defects in Finland were used as donors. Thymus tissue was obtained as surgical resects removed during corrective cardiac surgery. V and J gene segment usage appeared biased in both thymic and peripheral blood repertoires. The related research reported highly overlapping thymic TCR repertoires among unrelated individuals. The study used under 10 infant thymus samples plus four related peripheral blood samples to characterize TCR alpha and beta repertoires. The cohort included several male and two female infants, with donor ages spanning 7 to 244 days. Thymocytes were mechanically released from the tissue and were stored as pellets of 10-30 million cells at -70 degrees C. A QIAsymphony instrument was used to extract genomic DNA from frozen cell pellets. Using the immunoSEQ multiplex PCR assay, the TCRB and TCRAD loci were amplified from a standardized quantity of quality-controlled genomic DNA. The V(D)J region was spanned by amplicons of a length sufficient to cover the CDR3 and to identify V and J genes. Through the commercial immunoSEQ service, the amplicons were sequenced on an Illumina platform. Primer bias and sequencing errors were corrected using previously described methods, and TCRAD and TCRB definitions followed the IMGT database. Repertoires were analysed with immunoSEQ Analyzer 3.0 and VDJTools, covering basic statistics, V/J segment usage, diversity estimates, rarefaction and pairwise overlap. Diversity was estimated with Chao1, ChaoE, Efron-Thisted, Shannon and inverse Simpson indices, and also on datasets down-sampled to the smallest sample. Repertoire overlap was assessed by strict matching of CDR3 nucleotide sequence, V gene and J gene, and clustering was done by Jaccard-based multidimensional scaling. On average, thymus samples yielded some 810,000 unique TCRB clonotypes, whereas blood samples yielded approximately 84,000.

This chain is built from TRBV28 and TRBJ2-2, with 13 central nucleotides matching TRBD2. The clonotype comes from a girl under three years old with a congenital heart defect. Donor details come from another sample of the same person, matched by shared clones. Material for sequencing was thymocytes. The DNA sequence reads TGTGCCACCGTAGCCAGATCAACTAGCGGGGGGGCCAACGGGGAGCTGTTTTTT. Its product reads: CATVARSTSGGANGELFF.